Listed here are 9 T cell receptor beta chains from one sample, sequenced in a study of neurological immune-mediated disorders. Each CDR3 protein gets one entry after TCRdb re-called the 5' RACE reads with MiXCR. The profile shows under 45,000 distinct CDR3 sequences, about 2.3% of them singletons. Sequenced sample: PBMCs. Every receptor here comes from a man aged 50 to 59 with multiple sclerosis.

There are many counts of this clonotype. The chain couples TRBV12-3 or TRBV12-4 to TRBJ1-1; 7 nucleotides match TRBD1. The CDR3 consists of 14 residues. V gave up 5 bases and J gave up 7 bases; unmatched junction bases: 10. CDR3 sequence reads: CASSLSGTAREAFF. The CDR3 coding sequence is TGTGCCAGCAGTCTCTCCGGGACAGCCCGTGAAGCTTTCTTT.

This clonotype was detected many times. The rearrangement links TRBV20-1 to TRBJ1-2; a possible D gene is TRBD1 (6 bases). V was cut by 6 bases and J by 7 bases, with 21 bases left in between. This CDR3 region has 14 residues. Germline CDR1 DFQATT, CDR2 SNEGSKA (reference sequence). CDR3 amino acids: CSAREQGGAVGYTF. As DNA, the CDR3 is TGCAGTGCGAGGGAACAGGGAGGGGCCGTTGGCTACACCTTC.

The table lists this clonotype with many counts. The chain recombines TRBV11-3 with TRBJ1-4, with a weak D call TRBD1 (6 bases). V was pared by 4 bases and J by 10 bases, with 16 bases between. Germline CDR1 is SGHNT and CDR2 is YENEEA. This CDR3 is built from 14 residues. In DNA form, the CDR3 reads TGTGCCAGCAGCTCCGACCGGGACACTTTAAAACTGTTTTTT. Protein product: CASSSDRDTLKLFF.

In this sample, this clonotype turned up many times. This chain uses TRBV20-1 with TRBJ2-7; D is uncertain. CDR3 length equals 13 residues. V lost 3 bases to trimming and J lost 0 bases, with 9 bases between them. Germline CDR1 reads DFQATT; CDR2 reads SNEGSKA (reference sequence). The CDR3 DNA is TGCAGTGCTAGTCCAGGAGCCTCCTACGAGCAGTACTTC. Protein sequence: CSASPGASYEQYF.

This clonotype qualifies as medium-sized. The V gene is TRBV6-2 or TRBV6-3, the J gene TRBJ2-7, with TRBD2 as a possible D gene (5 bases). This CDR3 comprises 14 residues. V lost 0 bases and J 6 bases, leaving 12 bases between the germline ends. In germline, CDR1 is MNHEY, CDR2 SVGEGT. The CDR3 DNA follows: TGTGCCAGCAGTTACTCGGCTAGCCCCCGCGAGCAGTACTTC. It specifies CASSYSASPREQYF.

This clonotype has ten or more counts. V usage is TRBV15 and J usage is TRBJ1-1; D is undetermined. Germline values: CDR1 LNHNV, CDR2 YYDKDF (reference sequence). Between the trimmed V and J ends, which lost 1 base and 3 bases, there was a span of 12 bases. There are 15 residues in the CDR3. This CDR3 reads CATSRGGREHTEAFF. The CDR3 bases are TGTGCCACCAGCAGAGGAGGGAGAGAGCACACTGAAGCTTTCTTT. Full variable domain (outside the CDR3, taken from reference TRBV15 and TRBJ1-1): DAMVIQNPRYQVTQFGKPVTLSCSQTLNHNVMYWYQQKSSQAPKLLFHYYDKDFNNEADTPDNFQSRRPNTSFCFLDIRSPGLGDTAMYLCATSRGGREHTEAFFGQGTRLTVV.

The table lists this clonotype with many counts. A much larger clone differs from this one at a single base, so this may be a read error. The CDR3 is CASSQGTRTGETQYF. The CDR3 DNA follows: TGTGCCAGCAGCCAAGGGACTAGAACTGGAGAGACCCAGTACTTC. V usage is TRBV3-1 and J usage is TRBJ2-5; 7 bases match TRBD2. V lost 1 base to trimming and J lost 4 bases; unmatched junction nucleotides: 6. CDR3 length equals 15 residues. Germline V gene lookup returns CDR1 LGHDT and CDR2 YNNKEL (reference sequence).

This clonotype was recorded at least ten times. V and J are TRBV2 and TRBJ1-5, with TRBD1 as a possible D gene (6 bases). Germline-derived CDR1 and CDR2 are SNHLY and FYNNEI. The CDR3 extends over 15 amino acids. V lost 0 bases to trimming and J lost 8 bases, with 14 bases between them. In DNA form, the CDR3 reads TGTGCCAGCAGTGAAGCGGGAGGGGGGGGAGAGCCCCAGCATTTT. Protein product: CASSEAGGGGEPQHF. Supplemented by reference TRBV2 and TRBJ1-5, the full variable domain reads EPEVTQTPSHQVTQMGQEVILRCVPISNHLYFYWYRQILGQKVEFLVSFYNNEISEKSEIFDDQFSVERPDGSNFTLKIRSTKLEDSAMYFCASSEAGGGGEPQHFGDGTRLSIL.

Many counts were recorded for this clonotype. This chain uses TRBV5-6 with TRBJ2-7; either TRBD1 or TRBD2 may fit D (6 bases each). With 4 bases removed from V and 5 bases from J, the gap between germline ends came to 16 bases. This CDR3 has 14 residues. In germline, CDR1 is SGHDT, CDR2 YYEEEE. CDR3 sequence reads: CASSPRTGADEQYF. The CDR3 nucleotides read TGTGCCAGCAGCCCCAGGACGGGGGCTGACGAGCAGTACTTC. The variable domain in full, completed from reference TRBV5-6 and TRBJ2-7, reads DAGVTQSPTHLIKTRGQQVTLRCSPKSGHDTVSWYQQALGQGPQFIFQYYEEEERQRGNFPDRFSGHQFPNYSSELNVNALLLGDSALYLCASSPRTGADEQYFGPGTRLTVT.